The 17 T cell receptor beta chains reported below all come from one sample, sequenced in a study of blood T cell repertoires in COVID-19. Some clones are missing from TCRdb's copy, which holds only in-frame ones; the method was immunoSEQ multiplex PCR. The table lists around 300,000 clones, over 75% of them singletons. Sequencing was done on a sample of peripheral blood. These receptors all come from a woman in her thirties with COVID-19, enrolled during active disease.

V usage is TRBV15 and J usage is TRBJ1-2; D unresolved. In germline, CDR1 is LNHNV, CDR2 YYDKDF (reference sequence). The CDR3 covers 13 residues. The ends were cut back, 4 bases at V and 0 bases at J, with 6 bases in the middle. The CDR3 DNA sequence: TGTGCCACCAGCACGGGTCCTAACTATGGCTACACCTTC. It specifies CATSTGPNYGYTF.

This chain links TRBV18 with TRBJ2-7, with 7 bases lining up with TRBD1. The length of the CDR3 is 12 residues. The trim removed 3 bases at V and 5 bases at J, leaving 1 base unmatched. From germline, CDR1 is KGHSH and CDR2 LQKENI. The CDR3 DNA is TGTGCCAGCTCACCTCAGGGGGACGAGCAGTACTTC. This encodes CASSPQGDEQYF.

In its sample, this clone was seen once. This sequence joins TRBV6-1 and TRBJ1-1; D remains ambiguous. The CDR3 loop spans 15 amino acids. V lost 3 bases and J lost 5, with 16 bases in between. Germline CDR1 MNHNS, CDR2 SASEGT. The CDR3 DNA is TGTGCCAGCAGTGAGCGGACCGGAGGAGGAACTGAAGCTTTCTTT. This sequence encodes CASSERTGGGTEAFF.

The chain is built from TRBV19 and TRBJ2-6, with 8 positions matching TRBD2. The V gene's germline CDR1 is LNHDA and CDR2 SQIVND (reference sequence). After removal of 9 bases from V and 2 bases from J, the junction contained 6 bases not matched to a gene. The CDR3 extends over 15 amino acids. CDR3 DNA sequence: TGTGCCAGCTCCGGGACTAGAGCTGGGGCCAACGTCCTGACTTTC. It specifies CASSGTRAGANVLTF.

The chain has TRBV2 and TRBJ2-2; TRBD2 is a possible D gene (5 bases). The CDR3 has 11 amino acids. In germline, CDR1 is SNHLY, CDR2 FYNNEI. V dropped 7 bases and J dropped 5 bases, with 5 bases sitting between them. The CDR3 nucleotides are TGTGCCAGCACGGGGACCGGGGAGCTGTTTTTT. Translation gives CASTGTGELFF. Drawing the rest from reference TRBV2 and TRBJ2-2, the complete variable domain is EPEVTQTPSHQVTQMGQEVILRCVPISNHLYFYWYRQILGQKVEFLVSFYNNEISEKSEIFDDQFSVERPDGSNFTLKIRSTKLEDSAMYFCASTGTGELFFGEGSRLTVL.

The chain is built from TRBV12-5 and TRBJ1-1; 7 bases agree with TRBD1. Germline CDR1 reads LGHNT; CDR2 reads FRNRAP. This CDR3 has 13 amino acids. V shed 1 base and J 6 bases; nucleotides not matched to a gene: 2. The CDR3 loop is CASGLDRGSEAFF. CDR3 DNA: TGTGCTAGTGGTTTGGACAGGGGATCTGAAGCTTTCTTT.

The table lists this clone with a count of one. The CDR3, as DNA: TGTGCCAGCAGTTGGGGACTAGCGGGTACCAGCTCCTACGAGCAGTACTTC. Protein: CASSWGLAGTSSYEQYF. The chain couples TRBV27 to TRBJ2-7, with 12 bases lining up with TRBD2. Germline CDR1 is MNHEY and CDR2 is SMNVEV (reference sequence). J gave up 0 bases and V 4 bases, and 7 bases lay outside the gene matches. The CDR3 has 17 residues.

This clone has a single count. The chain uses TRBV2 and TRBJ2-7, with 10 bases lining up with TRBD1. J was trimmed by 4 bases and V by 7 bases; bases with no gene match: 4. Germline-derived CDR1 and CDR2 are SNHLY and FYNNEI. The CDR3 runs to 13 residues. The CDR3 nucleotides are TGTGCCAGCAAGGGACAGGGGCGATACGAGCAGTACTTC. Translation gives CASKGQGRYEQYF.

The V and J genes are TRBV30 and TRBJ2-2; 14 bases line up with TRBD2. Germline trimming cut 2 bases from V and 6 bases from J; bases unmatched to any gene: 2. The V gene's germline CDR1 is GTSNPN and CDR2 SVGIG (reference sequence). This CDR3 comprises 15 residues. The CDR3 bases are TGTGCCTGGAGTAGGGGACTAGCGGGAGCCGGGGAGCTGTTTTTT. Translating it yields CAWSRGLAGAGELFF.

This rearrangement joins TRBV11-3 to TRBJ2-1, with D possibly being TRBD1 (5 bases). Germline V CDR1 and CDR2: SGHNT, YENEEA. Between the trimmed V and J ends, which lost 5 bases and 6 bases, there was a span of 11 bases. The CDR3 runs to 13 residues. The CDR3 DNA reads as TGTGCCAGCAGCCCCAGGGTGGGCAATGAGCAGTTCTTC. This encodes CASSPRVGNEQFF. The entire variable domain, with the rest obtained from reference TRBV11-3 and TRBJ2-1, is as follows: EAGVVQSPRYKIIEKKQPVAFWCNPISGHNTLYWYLQNLGQGPELLIRYENEEAVDDSQLPKDRFSAERLKGVDSTLKIQPAELGDSAVYLCASSPRVGNEQFFGPGTRLTVL.

CDR3 in amino acids: CASSLNTAGETQYF. DNA of the CDR3: TGCGCCAGCAGCTTGAACACGGCGGGGGAGACCCAGTACTTC. The rearrangement joins TRBV5-1 to TRBJ2-5, with D possibly matching TRBD2 (6 bases). V shed 1 base and J shed 5 bases, with 12 bases lying between them. The CDR3 loop spans 14 amino acids. Germline V gene data show CDR1 as SGHRS and CDR2 as YFSETQ.

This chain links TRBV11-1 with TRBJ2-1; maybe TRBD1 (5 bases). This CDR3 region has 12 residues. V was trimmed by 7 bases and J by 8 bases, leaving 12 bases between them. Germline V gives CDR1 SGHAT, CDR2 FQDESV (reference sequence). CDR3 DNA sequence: TGTGCCAGCAATCAGGGTTTAGATGAGCAGTTCTTC. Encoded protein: CASNQGLDEQFF.

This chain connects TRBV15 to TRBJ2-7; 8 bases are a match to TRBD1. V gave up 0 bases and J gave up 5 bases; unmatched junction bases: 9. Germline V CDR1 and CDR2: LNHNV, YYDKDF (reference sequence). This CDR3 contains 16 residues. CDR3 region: CATSRERLTGVHEQYF. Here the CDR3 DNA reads TGTGCCACCAGCAGAGAGAGGCTGACAGGGGTCCACGAGCAGTACTTC.

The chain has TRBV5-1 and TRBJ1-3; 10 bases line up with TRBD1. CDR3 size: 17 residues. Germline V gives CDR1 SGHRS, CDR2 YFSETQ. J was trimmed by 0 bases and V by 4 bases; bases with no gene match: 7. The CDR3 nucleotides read TGCGCCAGCAGCATCCTTGGGACAGGGGCCTCTGGAAACACCATATATTTT. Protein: CASSILGTGASGNTIYF.

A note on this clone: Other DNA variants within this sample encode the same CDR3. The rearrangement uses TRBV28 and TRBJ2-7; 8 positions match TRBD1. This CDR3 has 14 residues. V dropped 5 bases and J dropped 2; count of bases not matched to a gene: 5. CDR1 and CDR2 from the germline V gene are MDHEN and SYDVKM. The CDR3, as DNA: TGTGCCAGCAGTCCCGGGACAGGCGCCTACGAGCAGTACTTC. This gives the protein CASSPGTGAYEQYF.

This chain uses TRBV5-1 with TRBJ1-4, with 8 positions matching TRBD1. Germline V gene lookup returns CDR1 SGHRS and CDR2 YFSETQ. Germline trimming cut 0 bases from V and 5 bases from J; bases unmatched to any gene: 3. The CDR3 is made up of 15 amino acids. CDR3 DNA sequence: TGCGCCAGCAGCTTGGGGACAGGGTGGAATGAAAAACTGTTTTTT. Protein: CASSLGTGWNEKLFF.

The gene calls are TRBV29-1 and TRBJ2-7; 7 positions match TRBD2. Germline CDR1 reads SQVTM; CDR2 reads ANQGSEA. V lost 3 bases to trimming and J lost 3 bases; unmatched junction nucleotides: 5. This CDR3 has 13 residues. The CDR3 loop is CSVERESGYEQYF. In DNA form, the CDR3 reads TGCAGCGTTGAGCGGGAGTCCGGCTACGAGCAGTACTTC.